This record looks at one TCR beta chain sequence and its context. The data are from a study of blood T cell repertoires in COVID-19. Looking at the study overall: COVID-19 samples, acute and convalescent, were from the United States, Italy and Spain. PBMCs, B-cell-depleted T cells, or T cells were the source of the cDNA or gDNA that made up the material.

Authors' data handling: The assay estimated nucleated cells by amplifying reference gene primers. Libraries were prepared by immunoSEQ multiplex PCR; TCRdb keeps only in-frame clonotypes and omits some of them. Clone size and V and J calls were adopted from that table, with D and trimming inferred from the DNA. Among 150,000 to 200,000 clones, roughly 85% were seen once, and the ten largest hold 6.5% to 9%. The CDR3 covers 14 residues. From germline, CDR1 is SGHTA and CDR2 FQGTGA. The ends were cut back, 4 bases at V and 6 bases at J, with 14 bases in the middle. This sequence originates from a woman in her fifties or sixties with acute or convalescent COVID-19. The rearrangement joins TRBV7-3 to TRBJ2-3; D unresolved. The sequencing sample was made of peripheral blood. This chain's CDR3 is CASSSRGLADTQYF. The CDR3 DNA reads as TGTGCCAGCAGCTCCCGTGGTCTCGCGGATACGCAGTATTTT.